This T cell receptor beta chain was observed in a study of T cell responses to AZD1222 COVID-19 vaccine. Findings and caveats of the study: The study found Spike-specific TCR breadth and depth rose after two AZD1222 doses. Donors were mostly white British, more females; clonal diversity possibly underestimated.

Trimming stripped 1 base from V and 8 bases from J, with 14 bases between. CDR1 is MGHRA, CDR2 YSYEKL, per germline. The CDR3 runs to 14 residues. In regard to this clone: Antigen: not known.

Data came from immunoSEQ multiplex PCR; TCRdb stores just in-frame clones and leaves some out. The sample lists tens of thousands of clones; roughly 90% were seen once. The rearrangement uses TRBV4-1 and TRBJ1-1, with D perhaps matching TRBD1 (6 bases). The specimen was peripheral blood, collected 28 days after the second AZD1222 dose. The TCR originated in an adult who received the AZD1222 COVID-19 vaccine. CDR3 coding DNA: TGCGCCAGCAGCCAAGCATTAGGGGGAGTCGAAGCTTTCTTT. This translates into CASSQALGGVEAFF.